Detailed here is one TCR beta chain. CDR1 is SNHLY and CDR2 is FYNNEI in the germline V gene. V was trimmed by 2 bases and J by 1 base, leaving 9 bases between them. The CDR3 runs 15 residues. This sample was taken from a study of blood T cell repertoires in COVID-19. Study at large: The cDNA or gDNA used as material had been derived from T cells, B-cell-depleted T cells, or PBMCs.

TCRdb's copy holds only in-frame clones and misses some; the assay was immunoSEQ multiplex PCR. The table includes 410,000 or so clones, roughly 90% detected once. The V gene is TRBV2, the J gene TRBJ1-5, with a tentative D call TRBD1 (6 bases). This receptor was taken from a middle-aged woman with COVID-19, enrolled during active disease. The specimen sequenced was peripheral blood. The CDR3 nucleotides are TGTGCCAGCAGTGAATGGGGACACAGCAATCAGCCCCAGCATTTT. It encodes CASSEWGHSNQPQHF.